The entry that follows covers one TCR beta chain sequence. No antigen is known for it. This CDR3 comprises 14 residues. V was pared by 4 bases and J by 4 bases, with 15 bases between. CDR1 SGHNT and CDR2 YYREEE come from the germline V gene (reference sequence). Terminally differentiated effector memory CD45RA+ cells were excluded from the naive CD8 cells, which were CD45RO-negative and positively selected for CCR7. Every one of the donors was a Caucasian adult that lived in Nashville, Tennessee. The protocol was immunoSEQ multiplex PCR, while the TCRdb copy is restricted to in-frame clones and leaves out a portion. The profile shows about 2.1 million clones, roughly 91% of them singletons. The record originates from a study of shared clonotypes between healthy human individuals. Study-wide results and limits: The study generally estimated greater richness for naive than memory subsets. Four donors held roughly 5% of naive CD4 clonotypes in common. The four-donor shared clonotypes exceeded non-shared clonotypes in generation probability, with non-shared ones scoring lower.

The clonotype comes from a man in his late teens or twenties in good health. Some clones in this sample may be carry-over from other donors' samples. V usage is TRBV5-4 and J usage is TRBJ2-7; tentatively, D is TRBD1 (6 bases). Material: naive CD8+ T cells from PBMCs. Here the CDR3 reads CASSLGVRGYEQYF. As DNA, the CDR3 is TGTGCCAGCAGCCTCGGGGTTAGGGGGTACGAGCAGTACTTC.